The T cell receptor (beta chain) described here comes from a study of cytomegalovirus exposure and HLA in healthy donors. This clone was counted only a few times. The antigen remains unidentified. With 2 bases clipped from V and 6 bases from J, the junction kept 7 bases outside the gene matches. The CDR3 contains 16 residues. Germline lookup yields CDR1 SGHDT and CDR2 YYEEEE. Overall study findings and caveats: In a later analysis, V- and J-gene trimming of beta chains associated with a DCLRE1C missense variant, replicated independently. Being indistinguishable, some V segments were excluded, TRBV6-2 and TRBV6-3 among them. TCR beta chains numbering some 160 were designated cytomegalovirus-associated. In a later analysis, several top co-occurrence clusters appeared linked to parvovirus B19, influenza, CMV and Epstein-Barr virus.

Primers: 60 Vbeta forward and 13 Jbeta reverse. The protocol was immunoSEQ multiplex PCR, while the TCRdb copy is restricted to in-frame clones and leaves out a portion. This sample has over 70,000 clones; about 80% occur once, and the top ten carry 1.2% to 1.5%. This receptor was taken from a male donor in good health and CMV-seronegative. The chain recombines TRBV5-6 with TRBJ2-2, with 10 bases aligning to TRBD2. The material sequenced was PBMCs. CDR3 DNA sequence: TGTGCCAGCAGCTTTACCAGCGGGAGGGCCCCCGGGGAGCTGTTTTTT. Amino acid sequence: CASSFTSGRAPGELFF.